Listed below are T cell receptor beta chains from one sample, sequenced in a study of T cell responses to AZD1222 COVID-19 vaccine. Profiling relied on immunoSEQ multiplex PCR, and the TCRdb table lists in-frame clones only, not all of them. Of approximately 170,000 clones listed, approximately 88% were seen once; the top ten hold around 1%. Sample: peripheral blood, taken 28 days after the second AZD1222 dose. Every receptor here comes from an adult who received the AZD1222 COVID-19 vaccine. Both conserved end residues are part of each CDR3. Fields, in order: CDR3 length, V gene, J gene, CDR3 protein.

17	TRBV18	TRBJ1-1	CASSQQGVRWANTEAFF
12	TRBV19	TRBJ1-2	CASVGRNYGYTF
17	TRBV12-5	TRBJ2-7	CASGMRGWGPSSYEQYF
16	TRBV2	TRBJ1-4	CASIPDRAATNEKLFF
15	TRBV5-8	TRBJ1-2	CASSLEGATLYGYTF
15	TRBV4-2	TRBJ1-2	CASSQEPNQGYGYTF
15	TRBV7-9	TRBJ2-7	CASSNPGQGEKKQYF
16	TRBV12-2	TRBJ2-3	CASRLVRSDSTDTQYF
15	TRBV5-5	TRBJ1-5	CASSVGQGGNQPQHF
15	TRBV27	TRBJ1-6	CASSLRGFRNSPLHF
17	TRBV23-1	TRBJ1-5	CASRSRDRQNFSRPQHF
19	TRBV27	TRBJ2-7	CASSLFPSGTDHNSYEQYF
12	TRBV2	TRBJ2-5	CASSEDSKTQYF
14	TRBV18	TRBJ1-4	CASSPRLSGEKLFF
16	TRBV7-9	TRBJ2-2	CASSPSGGPWGGELFF
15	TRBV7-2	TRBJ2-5	CASTYSGGFQETQYF
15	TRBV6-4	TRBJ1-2	CASSERTGKGYGYTF
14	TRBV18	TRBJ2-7	CASSPGLAGKEQYF
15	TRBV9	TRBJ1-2	CASSAGQGLSYGYTF
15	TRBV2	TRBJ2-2	CASSKGRRNTGELFF
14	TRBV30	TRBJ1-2	CAWSLGQGANGYTF
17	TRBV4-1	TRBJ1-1	CASSPAGKPKSNTEAFF
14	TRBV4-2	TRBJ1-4	CASSQTDRREKLFF
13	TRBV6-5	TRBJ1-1	CASSSAGRLGAFF
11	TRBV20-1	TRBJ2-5	CSAGEMGTQYF
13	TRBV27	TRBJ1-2	CASSADNLYGYTF
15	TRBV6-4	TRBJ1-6	CASSARGNGNSPLHF
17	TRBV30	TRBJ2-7	CAWDRPSGGAGLHEQYF
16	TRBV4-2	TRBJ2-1	CASSRTSSLEYNEQFF
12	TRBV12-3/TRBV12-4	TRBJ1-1	CASSFRWAEAFF
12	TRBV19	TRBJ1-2	CASSTHLYYYTF
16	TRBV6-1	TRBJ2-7	CASSGDSGTTSYEQYF
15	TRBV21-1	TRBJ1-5	CASTPLTGTNQPQHF
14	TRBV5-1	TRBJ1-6	CASSKGQGNSPLHF
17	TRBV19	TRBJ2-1	CASSMRRNSVVGNEQFF
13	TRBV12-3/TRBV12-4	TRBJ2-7	CASSLPGPYEQYF
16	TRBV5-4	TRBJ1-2	CASSLGVVQGSYGYTF
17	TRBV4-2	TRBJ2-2	CASSQLVAGTNTGELFF
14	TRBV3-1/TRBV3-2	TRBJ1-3	CASSSIYSGNTIYF
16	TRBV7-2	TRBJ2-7	CASSLSSSGGAFEQYF
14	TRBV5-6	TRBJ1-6	CASTSQGSHSPLHF
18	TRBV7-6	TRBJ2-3	CASSLEASGGVSTDTQYF
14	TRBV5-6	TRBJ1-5	CASSLEGTTSPQHF
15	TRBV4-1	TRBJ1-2	CASSPQLTGYYGYTF
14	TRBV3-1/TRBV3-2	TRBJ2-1	CASSLGSTYNEQFF
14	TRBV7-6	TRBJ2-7	CASSRRQVLSEQYF
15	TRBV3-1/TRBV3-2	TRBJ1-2	CASSPSVGSRYGYTF
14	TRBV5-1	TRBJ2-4	CASSPNRGENIQYF
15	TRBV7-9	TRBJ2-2	CASSAPGTRTGELFF
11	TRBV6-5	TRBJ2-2	CASRNAGELFF
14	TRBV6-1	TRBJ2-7	CASSDLGGSYEQYF